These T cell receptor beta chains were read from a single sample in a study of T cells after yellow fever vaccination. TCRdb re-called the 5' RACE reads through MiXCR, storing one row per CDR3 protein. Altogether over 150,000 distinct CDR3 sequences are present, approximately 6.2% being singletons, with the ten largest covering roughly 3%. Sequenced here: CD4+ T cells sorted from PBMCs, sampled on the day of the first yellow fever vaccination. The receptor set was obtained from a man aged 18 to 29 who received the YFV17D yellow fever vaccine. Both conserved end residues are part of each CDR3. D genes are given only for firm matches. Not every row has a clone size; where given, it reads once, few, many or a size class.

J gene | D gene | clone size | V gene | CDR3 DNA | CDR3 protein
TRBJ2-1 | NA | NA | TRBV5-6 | TGTGCCAGCAGCTTATTCCGCAATGAGCAGTTCTTC | CASSLFRNEQFF
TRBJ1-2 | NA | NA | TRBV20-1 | TGCAGTGCCTCCGACCTCGGGGGTGGCTACACCTTC | CSASDLGGGYTF
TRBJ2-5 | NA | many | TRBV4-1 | TGCGCCAGCAGCCAAGGATGGGCAACCCAGTACTTC | CASSQGWATQYF
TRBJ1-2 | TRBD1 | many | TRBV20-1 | TGCAGTGCTCGGAGGGCAGGGGGCTTTGGCTACACCTTC | CSARRAGGFGYTF
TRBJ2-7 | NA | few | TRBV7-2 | TGTGCCAGCAGCTCCAGGGCCACCTACGAGCAGTACTTC | CASSSRATYEQYF
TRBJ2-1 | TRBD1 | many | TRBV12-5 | TGTGCTAGTGCCCCAGGAGGGGACAGGGGTAATGAGCAGTTCTTC | CASAPGGDRGNEQFF
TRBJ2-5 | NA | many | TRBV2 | TGTGCCAGCAGTGAGGGACCCCCCGGGAACTACGAGACCCAGTACTTC | CASSEGPPGNYETQYF
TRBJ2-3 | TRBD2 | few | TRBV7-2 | TGTGCCAGCAGCCCTCCTAGCGGGGTATATACGCAGTATTTT | CASSPPSGVYTQYF
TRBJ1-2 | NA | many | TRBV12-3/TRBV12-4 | TGTGCCAGCAGTTTGGCTTCGGCTAACTATGGCTACACCTTC | CASSLASANYGYTF
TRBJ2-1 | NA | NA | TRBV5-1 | TGCGCCAGCAGGGGGCCAACAGGGTTGAGCTACAATGAGCAGTTCTTC | CASRGPTGLSYNEQFF